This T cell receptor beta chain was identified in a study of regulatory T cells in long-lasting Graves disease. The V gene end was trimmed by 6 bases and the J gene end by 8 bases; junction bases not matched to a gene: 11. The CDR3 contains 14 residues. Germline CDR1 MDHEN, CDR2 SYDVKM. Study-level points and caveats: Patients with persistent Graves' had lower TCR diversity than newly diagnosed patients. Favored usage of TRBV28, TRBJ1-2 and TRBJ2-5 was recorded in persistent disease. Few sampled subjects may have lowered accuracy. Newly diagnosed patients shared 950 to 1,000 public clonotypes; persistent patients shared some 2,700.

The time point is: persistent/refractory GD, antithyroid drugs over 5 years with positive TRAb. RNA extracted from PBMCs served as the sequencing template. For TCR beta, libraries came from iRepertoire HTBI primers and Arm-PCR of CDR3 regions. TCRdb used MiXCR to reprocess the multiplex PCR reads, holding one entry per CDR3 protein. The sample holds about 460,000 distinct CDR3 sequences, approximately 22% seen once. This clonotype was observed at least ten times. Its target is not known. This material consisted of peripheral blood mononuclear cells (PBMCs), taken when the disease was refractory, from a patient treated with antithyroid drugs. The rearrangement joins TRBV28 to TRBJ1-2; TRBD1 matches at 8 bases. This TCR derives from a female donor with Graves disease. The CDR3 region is CASRGGGRGQGYTF. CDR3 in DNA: TGTGCCAGCAGGGGGGGGGGCAGGGGGCAAGGCTACACCTTC.